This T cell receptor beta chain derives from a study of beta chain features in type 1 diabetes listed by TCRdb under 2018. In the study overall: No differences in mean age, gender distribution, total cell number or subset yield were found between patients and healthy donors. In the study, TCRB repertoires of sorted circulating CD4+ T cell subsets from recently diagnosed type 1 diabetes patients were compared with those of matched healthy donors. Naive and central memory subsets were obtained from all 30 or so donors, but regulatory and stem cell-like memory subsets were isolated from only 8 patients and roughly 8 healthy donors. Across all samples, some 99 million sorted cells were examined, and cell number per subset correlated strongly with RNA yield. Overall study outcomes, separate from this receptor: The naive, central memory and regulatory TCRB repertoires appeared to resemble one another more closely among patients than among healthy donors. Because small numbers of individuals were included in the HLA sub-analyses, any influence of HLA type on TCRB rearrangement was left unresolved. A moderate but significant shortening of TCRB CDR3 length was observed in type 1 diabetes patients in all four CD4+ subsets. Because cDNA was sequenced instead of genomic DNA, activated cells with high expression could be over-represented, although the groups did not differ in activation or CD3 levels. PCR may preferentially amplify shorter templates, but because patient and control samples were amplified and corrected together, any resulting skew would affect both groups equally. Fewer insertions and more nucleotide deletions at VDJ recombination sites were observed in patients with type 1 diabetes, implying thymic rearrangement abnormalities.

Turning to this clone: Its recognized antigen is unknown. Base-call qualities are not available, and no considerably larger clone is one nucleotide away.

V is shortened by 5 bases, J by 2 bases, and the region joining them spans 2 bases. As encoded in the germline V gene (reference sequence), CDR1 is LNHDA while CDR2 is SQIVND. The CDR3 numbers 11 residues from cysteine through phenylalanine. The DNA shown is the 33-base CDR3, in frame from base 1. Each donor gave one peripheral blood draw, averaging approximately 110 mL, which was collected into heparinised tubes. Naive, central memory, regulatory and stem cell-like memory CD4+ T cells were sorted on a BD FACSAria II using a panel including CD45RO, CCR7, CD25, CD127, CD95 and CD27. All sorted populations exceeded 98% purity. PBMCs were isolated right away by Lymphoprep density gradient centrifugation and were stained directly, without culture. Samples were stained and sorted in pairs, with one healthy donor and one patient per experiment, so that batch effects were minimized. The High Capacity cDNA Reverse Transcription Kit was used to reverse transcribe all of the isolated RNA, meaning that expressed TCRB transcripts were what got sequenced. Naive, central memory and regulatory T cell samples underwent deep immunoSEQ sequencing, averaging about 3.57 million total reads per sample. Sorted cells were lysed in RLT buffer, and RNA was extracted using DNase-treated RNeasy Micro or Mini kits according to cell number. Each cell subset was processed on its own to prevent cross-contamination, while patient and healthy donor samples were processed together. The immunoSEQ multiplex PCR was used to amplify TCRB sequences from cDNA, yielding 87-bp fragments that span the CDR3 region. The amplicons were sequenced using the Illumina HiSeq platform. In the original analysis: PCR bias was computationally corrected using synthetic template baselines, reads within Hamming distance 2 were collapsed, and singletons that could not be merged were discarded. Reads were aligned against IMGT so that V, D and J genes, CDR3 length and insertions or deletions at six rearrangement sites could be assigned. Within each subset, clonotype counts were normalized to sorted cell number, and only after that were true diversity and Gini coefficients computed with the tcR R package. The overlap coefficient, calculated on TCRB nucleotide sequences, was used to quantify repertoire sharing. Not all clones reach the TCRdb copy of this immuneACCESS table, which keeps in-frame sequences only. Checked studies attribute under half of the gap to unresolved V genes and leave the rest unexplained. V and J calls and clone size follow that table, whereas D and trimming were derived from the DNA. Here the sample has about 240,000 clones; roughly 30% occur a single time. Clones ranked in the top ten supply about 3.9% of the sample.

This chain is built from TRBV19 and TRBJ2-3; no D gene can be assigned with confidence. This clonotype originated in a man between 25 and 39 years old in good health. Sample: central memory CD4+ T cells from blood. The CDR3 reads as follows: CASSFTDTQYF. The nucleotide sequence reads TGTGCCAGTAGTTTCACAGATACGCAGTATTTT. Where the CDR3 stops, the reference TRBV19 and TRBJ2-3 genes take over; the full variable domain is DGGITQSPKYLFRKEGQNVTLSCEQNLNHDAMYWYRQDPGQGLRLIYYSQIVNDFQKGDIAEGYSVSREKKESFPLTVTSAQKNPTAFYLCASSFTDTQYFGPGTRLTVL.